A selection of T cell receptor beta chains follows, all from one sample in a study of T cell responses to AZD1222 COVID-19 vaccine. Produced via immunoSEQ multiplex PCR; TCRdb's table is partial and in-frame only. The repertoire includes approximately 90,000 clones, around nine tenths of them detected once, and 2% to 2.5% sits in the top ten. Sequenced material: peripheral blood, taken on day 0 of AZD1222 vaccination. The source of these receptors is an adult in good health. The CDR3 runs from the conserved cysteine through the conserved F or W. D genes are given only for firm matches. Clone size is given for some rows only: seen once, a few or many times, or a class if the clone is expanded.

v_gene: TRBV6-4; d_gene: .; j_gene: TRBJ2-1; len: 13; abundance: .; CDR3aa: CASRPDWGNEQFF; CDR3nt: TGTGCCAGCAGACCGGACTGGGGGAATGAGCAGTTCTTC
v_gene: TRBV30; d_gene: .; j_gene: TRBJ1-5; len: 15; abundance: .; CDR3aa: CAWSAETGSINPQHF; CDR3nt: TGTGCCTGGAGTGCAGAGACAGGCTCAATCAATCCCCAGCATTTT
v_gene: TRBV11-2; d_gene: TRBD2; j_gene: TRBJ2-7; len: 12; abundance: medium-sized; CDR3aa: CASSSTSGVRYF; CDR3nt: TGTGCCAGCAGCTCGACTAGCGGGGTTCGGTACTTC
v_gene: TRBV3-1/TRBV3-2; d_gene: TRBD1; j_gene: TRBJ2-7; len: 15; abundance: .; CDR3aa: CASSLGDRGIYEQYF; CDR3nt: TGTGCCAGCAGCTTGGGGGACAGGGGAATCTACGAGCAGTACTTC
v_gene: TRBV5-1; d_gene: TRBD1; j_gene: TRBJ1-4; len: 17; abundance: .; CDR3aa: CASSPSFGTGVNEKLFF; CDR3nt: TGCGCCAGCAGCCCATCATTTGGGACAGGGGTTAATGAAAAACTGTTTTTT
v_gene: TRBV5-6; d_gene: .; j_gene: TRBJ2-2; len: 18; abundance: .; CDR3aa: CASSSQPRRTADTGELFF; CDR3nt: TGTGCCAGCAGCTCCCAACCTAGGCGTACAGCGGACACCGGGGAGCTGTTTTTT
v_gene: TRBV11-2; d_gene: .; j_gene: TRBJ2-7; len: 15; abundance: .; CDR3aa: CASSLVGGPAYEQYF; CDR3nt: TGTGCCAGCAGCTTGGTAGGGGGACCTGCCTACGAGCAGTACTTC
v_gene: TRBV6-5; d_gene: .; j_gene: TRBJ1-3; len: 15; abundance: .; CDR3aa: CASSLTKSPGNTIYF; CDR3nt: TGTGCCAGCAGCCTGACAAAAAGTCCTGGAAACACCATATATTTT
v_gene: TRBV19; d_gene: TRBD2; j_gene: TRBJ2-1; len: 18; abundance: .; CDR3aa: CASSSFSWTSGSYNEQFF; CDR3nt: TGTGCCAGTAGCTCATTCTCCTGGACTAGCGGGAGTTACAATGAGCAGTTCTTC
v_gene: TRBV18; d_gene: .; j_gene: TRBJ1-5; len: 15; abundance: .; CDR3aa: CASSPGALEEQPQHF; CDR3nt: TGTGCCAGCTCACCCGGGGCCCTGGAGGAGCAGCCCCAGCATTTT
v_gene: TRBV14; d_gene: .; j_gene: TRBJ2-5; len: 14; abundance: .; CDR3aa: CASSQDTVQETQYF; CDR3nt: TGTGCCAGCAGCCAAGATACCGTGCAAGAGACCCAGTACTTC
v_gene: TRBV5-1; d_gene: .; j_gene: TRBJ2-2; len: 14; abundance: .; CDR3aa: CASSSQGDTGELFF; CDR3nt: TGCGCCAGCAGCTCCCAGGGAGACACCGGGGAGCTGTTTTTT
v_gene: TRBV6-5; d_gene: .; j_gene: TRBJ2-2; len: 13; abundance: .; CDR3aa: CASSPSGTGELFF; CDR3nt: TGTGCCAGCAGCCCGTCCGGTACCGGGGAGCTGTTTTTT
v_gene: TRBV28; d_gene: .; j_gene: TRBJ1-1; len: 15; abundance: .; CDR3aa: CASISSRGQNTEAFF; CDR3nt: TGTGCCAGCATCTCATCCAGGGGTCAGAACACTGAAGCTTTCTTT
v_gene: TRBV3-1/TRBV3-2; d_gene: .; j_gene: TRBJ1-2; len: 13; abundance: .; CDR3aa: CASRGWSIYGYTF; CDR3nt: TGTGCCAGCAGAGGATGGAGTATCTATGGCTACACCTTC
v_gene: TRBV9; d_gene: TRBD1; j_gene: TRBJ2-7; len: 17; abundance: .; CDR3aa: CASSDGSSRQGSYEQYF; CDR3nt: TGTGCCAGCAGCGATGGGAGTTCGCGACAGGGCTCCTACGAGCAGTACTTC
v_gene: TRBV2; d_gene: .; j_gene: TRBJ2-3; len: 15; abundance: .; CDR3aa: CASRWTSAVTDTQYF; CDR3nt: TGTGCCAGCAGGTGGACCTCAGCGGTCACAGATACGCAGTATTTT
v_gene: TRBV3-1/TRBV3-2; d_gene: .; j_gene: TRBJ1-5; len: 14; abundance: once; CDR3aa: CASSQAGLNQPQHF; CDR3nt: TGTGCCAGCAGCCAAGCGGGATTGAATCAGCCCCAGCATTTT
v_gene: TRBV5-1; d_gene: TRBD1; j_gene: TRBJ2-1; len: 18; abundance: .; CDR3aa: CASSSQRNTGTGVNEQFF; CDR3nt: TGCGCCAGCAGCTCTCAACGAAACACCGGGACAGGGGTCAATGAGCAGTTCTTC
v_gene: TRBV4-3; d_gene: TRBD2; j_gene: TRBJ2-5; len: 13; abundance: .; CDR3aa: CASSRARGTSQYF; CDR3nt: TGCGCCAGCAGCCGGGCTAGGGGGACTAGCCAGTACTTC
v_gene: TRBV7-6; d_gene: .; j_gene: TRBJ1-1; len: 14; abundance: .; CDR3aa: CASSLTAANTEAFF; CDR3nt: TGTGCCAGCAGCCTTACAGCAGCCAACACTGAAGCTTTCTTT
v_gene: TRBV19; d_gene: .; j_gene: TRBJ1-5; len: 15; abundance: .; CDR3aa: CASSIGPGRVRPQHF; CDR3nt: TGTGCCAGTAGTATAGGTCCGGGCAGGGTCCGGCCCCAGCATTTT
v_gene: TRBV19; d_gene: .; j_gene: TRBJ2-2; len: 14; abundance: .; CDR3aa: CASRRTAGTGELFF; CDR3nt: TGTGCCAGTAGGAGGACAGCGGGCACCGGGGAGCTGTTTTTT
v_gene: TRBV20-1; d_gene: .; j_gene: TRBJ1-2; len: 11; abundance: once; CDR3aa: CSATGTYGYTF; CDR3nt: TGCAGTGCCACAGGGACCTATGGCTACACCTTC
v_gene: TRBV30; d_gene: .; j_gene: TRBJ2-7; len: 15; abundance: .; CDR3aa: CAWKDRTRSSYEQYF; CDR3nt: TGTGCCTGGAAGGACCGAACTAGGAGCTCCTACGAGCAGTACTTC
v_gene: TRBV4-2; d_gene: TRBD2; j_gene: TRBJ2-1; len: 18; abundance: once; CDR3aa: CASSPEPRLAGGSNEQFF; CDR3nt: TGTGCCAGCAGCCCCGAACCCCGACTAGCGGGAGGGAGCAATGAGCAGTTCTTC
v_gene: TRBV6-5; d_gene: TRBD1; j_gene: TRBJ2-5; len: 14; abundance: .; CDR3aa: CASFPGQGGRTQYF; CDR3nt: TGTGCCAGCTTTCCGGGACAGGGGGGCAGAACCCAGTACTTC
v_gene: TRBV7-8; d_gene: .; j_gene: TRBJ2-5; len: 16; abundance: .; CDR3aa: CASSPILLFMGETQYF; CDR3nt: TGTGCCAGCAGCCCCATTCTTCTATTTATGGGGGAGACCCAGTACTTC
v_gene: TRBV16; d_gene: .; j_gene: TRBJ2-7; len: 16; abundance: .; CDR3aa: CASSQGLTALGYEQYF; CDR3nt: TGTGCCAGCAGCCAAGGGCTCACAGCACTAGGCTACGAGCAGTACTTC
v_gene: TRBV2; d_gene: .; j_gene: TRBJ1-6; len: 14; abundance: .; CDR3aa: CASSEQIYNSPLHF; CDR3nt: TGTGCCAGCAGTGAACAGATCTATAATTCACCCCTCCACTTT
v_gene: TRBV18; d_gene: .; j_gene: TRBJ1-1; len: 13; abundance: .; CDR3aa: CASLRGENTEAFF; CDR3nt: TGTGCCAGCCTGAGGGGAGAGAACACTGAAGCTTTCTTT
v_gene: TRBV18; d_gene: .; j_gene: TRBJ2-7; len: 15; abundance: .; CDR3aa: CASSPPQGQSYEQYF; CDR3nt: TGTGCCAGCTCACCACCCCAGGGCCAATCCTACGAGCAGTACTTC
v_gene: TRBV10-2; d_gene: .; j_gene: TRBJ2-5; len: 15; abundance: .; CDR3aa: CASSESRLGFGTQYF; CDR3nt: TGCGCCAGCAGTGAGTCACGGCTGGGATTTGGGACCCAGTACTTC
v_gene: TRBV24-1; d_gene: .; j_gene: TRBJ1-5; len: 12; abundance: .; CDR3aa: CATSDPLGAQHF; CDR3nt: TGTGCCACCAGTGATCCCCTCGGGGCCCAGCATTTT
v_gene: TRBV10-2; d_gene: TRBD2; j_gene: TRBJ2-7; len: 15; abundance: .; CDR3aa: CASSESTSGRGEQYF; CDR3nt: TGCGCCAGCAGTGAGTCAACTAGCGGGAGAGGCGAGCAGTACTTC
v_gene: TRBV19; d_gene: .; j_gene: TRBJ2-7; len: 17; abundance: .; CDR3aa: CASSIAWGEARAYEQYF; CDR3nt: TGTGCCAGTAGTATAGCGTGGGGTGAGGCCAGGGCCTACGAGCAGTACTTC
v_gene: TRBV7-9; d_gene: .; j_gene: TRBJ1-5; len: 12; abundance: .; CDR3aa: CASSTGIQPQHF; CDR3nt: TGTGCCAGCAGCACAGGGATTCAGCCCCAGCATTTT
v_gene: TRBV15; d_gene: .; j_gene: TRBJ2-3; len: 13; abundance: .; CDR3aa: CATSRDRLDTQYF; CDR3nt: TGTGCCACCAGCAGAGATCGGTTAGATACGCAGTATTTT
v_gene: TRBV11-2; d_gene: .; j_gene: TRBJ2-2; len: 15; abundance: .; CDR3aa: CASSLGGTNTGELFF; CDR3nt: TGTGCCAGCAGCTTAGGCGGCACGAACACCGGGGAGCTGTTTTTT
v_gene: TRBV5-4; d_gene: .; j_gene: TRBJ2-5; len: 15; abundance: .; CDR3aa: CASSSTGGPGETQYF; CDR3nt: TGTGCCAGCAGCTCAACAGGAGGGCCGGGGGAGACCCAGTACTTC
v_gene: TRBV19; d_gene: .; j_gene: TRBJ1-2; len: 17; abundance: .; CDR3aa: CASSPQGYREGRNGYTF; CDR3nt: TGTGCCAGTAGCCCTCAGGGGTACAGAGAGGGGCGGAATGGCTACACCTTC
v_gene: TRBV6-6; d_gene: .; j_gene: TRBJ1-5; len: 13; abundance: .; CDR3aa: CASSQIGNQPQHF; CDR3nt: TGTGCCAGCAGCCAAATTGGCAATCAGCCCCAGCATTTT
v_gene: TRBV6-1; d_gene: TRBD1; j_gene: TRBJ1-2; len: 15; abundance: .; CDR3aa: CASSDQGQGMSGYTF; CDR3nt: TGTGCCAGCAGTGACCAGGGACAGGGGATGAGCGGCTACACCTTC
v_gene: TRBV7-9; d_gene: .; j_gene: TRBJ2-7; len: 14; abundance: .; CDR3aa: CASSSTGLTYEQYF; CDR3nt: TGTGCCAGCAGTTCGACGGGGTTAACCTACGAGCAGTACTTC
v_gene: TRBV19; d_gene: .; j_gene: TRBJ2-3; len: 15; abundance: .; CDR3aa: CASSISPTPTDTQYF; CDR3nt: TGTGCCAGTAGTATATCCCCTACCCCCACAGATACGCAGTATTTT
v_gene: TRBV29-1; d_gene: TRBD1; j_gene: TRBJ1-1; len: 14; abundance: few; CDR3aa: CSVMGQTLNTEAFF; CDR3nt: TGCAGCGTGATGGGACAGACTTTGAACACTGAAGCTTTCTTT
v_gene: TRBV12-3/TRBV12-4; d_gene: .; j_gene: TRBJ1-1; len: 13; abundance: .; CDR3aa: CASSPGGGTEAFF; CDR3nt: TGTGCCAGCAGTCCCGGTGGTGGGACTGAAGCTTTCTTT
v_gene: TRBV6-5; d_gene: .; j_gene: TRBJ2-6; len: 15; abundance: .; CDR3aa: CASRDGGSGANVLTF; CDR3nt: TGTGCCAGCAGAGACGGCGGCTCTGGGGCCAACGTCCTGACTTTC
v_gene: TRBV19; d_gene: TRBD1; j_gene: TRBJ2-1; len: 15; abundance: .; CDR3aa: CASSTDRGQYNEQFF; CDR3nt: TGTGCCAGTAGTACGGACAGGGGGCAATACAATGAGCAGTTCTTC
v_gene: TRBV5-1; d_gene: TRBD1; j_gene: TRBJ1-4; len: 19; abundance: once; CDR3aa: CASSPIAGQGPTTNEKLFF; CDR3nt: TGCGCCAGCAGCCCCATCGCGGGACAGGGGCCCACAACTAATGAAAAACTGTTTTTT
v_gene: TRBV5-5; d_gene: .; j_gene: TRBJ2-3; len: 14; abundance: .; CDR3aa: CATGRVTSTDTQYF; CDR3nt: TGTGCCACCGGACGGGTTACTAGCACAGATACGCAGTATTTT
v_gene: TRBV5-1; d_gene: TRBD2; j_gene: TRBJ2-7; len: 16; abundance: .; CDR3aa: CASSRTSGGTTYEQYF; CDR3nt: TGCGCCAGCAGCAGAACTAGCGGGGGGACTACCTACGAGCAGTACTTC
v_gene: TRBV3-1/TRBV3-2; d_gene: TRBD1; j_gene: TRBJ1-1; len: 12; abundance: .; CDR3aa: CASTIQGACAFF; CDR3nt: TGTGCCAGCACAATACAGGGGGCATGTGCTTTCTTT
v_gene: TRBV10-1; d_gene: .; j_gene: TRBJ1-1; len: 15; abundance: .; CDR3aa: CASSESRHSNTEAFF; CDR3nt: TGCGCCAGCAGTGAATCGCGACACTCTAACACTGAAGCTTTCTTT
v_gene: TRBV29-1; d_gene: .; j_gene: TRBJ2-2; len: 13; abundance: .; CDR3aa: CSAGRADTGELFF; CDR3nt: TGCAGCGCGGGAAGGGCCGACACCGGGGAGCTGTTTTTT
v_gene: TRBV6-5; d_gene: .; j_gene: TRBJ1-2; len: 13; abundance: few; CDR3aa: CASLPLSRSGYTF; CDR3nt: TGTGCCAGCCTTCCACTCAGCCGCTCCGGCTACACCTTC